A single T cell receptor beta chain is shown here with its context. As yet, its antigen is unknown. Libraries were prepared by immunoSEQ multiplex PCR; TCRdb keeps only in-frame clonotypes and omits some of them. The data contain under 95,000 clones, roughly 94% of them singletons. These data belong to a study of cytomegalovirus exposure and HLA in healthy donors. The study's findings and limits: TCR sequences were mostly rare, though some public TCRs occurred in many donors. A few chains linked to CMV were shown in vitro to be specific for CMV antigens. The study put roughly 160 TCR beta chains on its list as cytomegalovirus-associated.

CDR1 is SGHAT and CDR2 is FQNNGV in the germline V gene. The CDR3 runs 17 residues. V gene TRBV11-2 combines with J gene TRBJ2-5; TRBD1 might be the D (6 bases). The tail of the sequence fits TRBJ2-7 better, so the J call may be wrong. Sequences were obtained from PBMCs. This clonotype originated in a young woman in good health and CMV-seropositive. The CDR3 reads CASSLEATGQGWYEQYF. In DNA form, the CDR3 reads TGTGCCAGCAGCTTAGAGGCTACGGGACAAGGCTGGTACGAGCAGTACTTC.